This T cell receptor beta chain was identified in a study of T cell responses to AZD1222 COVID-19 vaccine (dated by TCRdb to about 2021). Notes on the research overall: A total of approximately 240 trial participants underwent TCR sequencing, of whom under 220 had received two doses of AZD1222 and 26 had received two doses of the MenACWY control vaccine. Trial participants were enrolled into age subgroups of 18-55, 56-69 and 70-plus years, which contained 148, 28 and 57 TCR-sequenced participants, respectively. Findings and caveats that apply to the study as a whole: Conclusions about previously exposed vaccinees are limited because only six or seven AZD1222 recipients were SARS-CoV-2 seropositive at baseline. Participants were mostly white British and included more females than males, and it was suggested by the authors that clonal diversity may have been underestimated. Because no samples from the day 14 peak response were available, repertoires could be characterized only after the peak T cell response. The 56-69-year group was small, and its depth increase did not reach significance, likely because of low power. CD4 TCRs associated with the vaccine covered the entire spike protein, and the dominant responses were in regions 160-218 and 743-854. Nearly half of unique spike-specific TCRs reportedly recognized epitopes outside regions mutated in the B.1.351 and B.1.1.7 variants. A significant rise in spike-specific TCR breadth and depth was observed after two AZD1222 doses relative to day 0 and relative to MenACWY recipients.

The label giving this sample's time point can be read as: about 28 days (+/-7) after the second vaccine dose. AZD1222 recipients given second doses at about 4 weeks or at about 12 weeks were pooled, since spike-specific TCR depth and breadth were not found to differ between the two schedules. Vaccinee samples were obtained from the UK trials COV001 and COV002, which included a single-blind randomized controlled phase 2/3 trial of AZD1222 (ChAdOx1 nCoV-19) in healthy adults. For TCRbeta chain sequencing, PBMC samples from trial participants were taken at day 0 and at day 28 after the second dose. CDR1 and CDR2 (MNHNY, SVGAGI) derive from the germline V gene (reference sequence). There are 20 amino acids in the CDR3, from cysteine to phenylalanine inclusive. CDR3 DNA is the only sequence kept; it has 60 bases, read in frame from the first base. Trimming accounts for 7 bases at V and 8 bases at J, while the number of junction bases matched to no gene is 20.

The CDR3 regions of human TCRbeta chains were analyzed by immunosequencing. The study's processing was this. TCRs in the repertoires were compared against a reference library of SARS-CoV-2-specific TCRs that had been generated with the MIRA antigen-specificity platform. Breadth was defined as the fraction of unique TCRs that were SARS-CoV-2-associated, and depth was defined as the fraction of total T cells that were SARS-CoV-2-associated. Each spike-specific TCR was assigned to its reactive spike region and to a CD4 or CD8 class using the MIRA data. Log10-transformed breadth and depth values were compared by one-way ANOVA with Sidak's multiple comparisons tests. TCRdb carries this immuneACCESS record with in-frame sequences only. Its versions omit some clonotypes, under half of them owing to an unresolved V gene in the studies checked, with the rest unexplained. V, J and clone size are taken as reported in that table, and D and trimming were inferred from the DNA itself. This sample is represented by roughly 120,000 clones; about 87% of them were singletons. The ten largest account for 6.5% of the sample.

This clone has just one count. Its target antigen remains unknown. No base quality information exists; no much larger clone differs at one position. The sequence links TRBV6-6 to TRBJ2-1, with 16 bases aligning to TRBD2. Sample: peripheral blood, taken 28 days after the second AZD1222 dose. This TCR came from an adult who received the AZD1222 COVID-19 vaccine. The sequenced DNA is TGTGCCAGCACCTATCACCCCGGGACTAGCGGGGGGGCAGCGATCGATGAGCAGTTCTTC. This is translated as CASTYHPGTSGGAAIDEQFF.